This entry concerns a single T cell receptor (beta chain). The antigen is undetermined. V lost 1 base and J lost 4, with 8 bases in between. The CDR3 contains 13 residues. Germline CDR1 reads SGHVS; CDR2 reads FNYEAQ. This record belongs to a study of graft-versus-host responses after intestinal transplantation. Study results and caveats: Allografts of one patient group, those with graft-donor T cell macrochimerism, had high graft-versus-host to host-versus-graft clonal ratios. An association linked early post-transplant HvG declines with peak circulating GvH clone levels.

The repertoire was sequenced with immunoSEQ multiplex PCR; TCRdb's copy has only in-frame clones and lacks some. The repertoire consists of 55,000 to 70,000 clones, with about 93% occurring once and the leading ten covering 2.7%. This clonotype was obtained from a human patient who received an intestinal transplant, so some T cells may come from the graft donor. Sample: PBMCs, taken about 120 days after intestinal transplantation. The chain recombines TRBV7-6 with TRBJ2-7, with TRBD1 as a possible D gene (5 bases). For the CDR3, the DNA is TGTGCCAGCAGCTTAGAACCAGGGTACGAGCAGTACTTC. Its translation is CASSLEPGYEQYF.